The present T cell receptor (beta chain) was sequenced within a study of regulatory T cells in long-lasting Graves disease. Investigators prepared the TCR beta libraries by applying iRepertoire HTBI primers and Arm-PCR of CDR3 regions. TCRdb re-called the multiplex PCR reads through MiXCR, storing one row per CDR3 protein. This sample has approximately 350,000 distinct CDR3 sequences, with roughly 15% found just once. The CDR3 spans 14 residues. V lost 5 bases and J lost 0, with 13 bases in between. Germline V gene sequence: CDR1 SQVTM, CDR2 ANQGSEA. Time point meaning: newly diagnosed GD, antithyroid drugs for less than 3 months. PBMC RNA was the source of the TCR library. There are many counts of this clonotype. This sample also belongs to another study, concerning T cells in Graves' hyperthyroidism and ophthalmopathy.

This TCR derives from a woman younger than 30 with Graves disease. The chain employs TRBV29-1 and TRBJ1-1; perhaps TRBD1 as D (6 bases). The sample here was peripheral blood mononuclear cells (PBMCs), taken at new diagnosis, from a patient treated with antithyroid drugs. The CDR3, as DNA: TGCAGCGTTACACAGGGATCCATGAACACTGAAGCTTTCTTT. Translated, it gives CSVTQGSMNTEAFF.